The 8 T cell receptor beta chains in this list originate from one sample, sequenced in a study of breast tumors, draining lymph nodes, adjacent tissues. TCRdb re-called the multiplex PCR reads with MiXCR, one entry per CDR3 protein. The data contain approximately 10,000 distinct CDR3 sequences, approximately 55% of them singletons. The sequenced sample was breast tumor tissue. These receptor sequences come from a female donor with breast cancer. Some clones in this sample may be carry-over from other donors' samples.

By share of the sample, this clonotype is medium-sized. This rearrangement joins TRBV7-3 to TRBJ2-2; 8 nucleotides align to TRBD2. Germline CDR1 is SGHTA and CDR2 is FQGTGA. With 1 base clipped from V and 2 bases from J, the junction kept 3 bases outside the gene matches. The CDR3 covers 16 residues. CDR3 DNA: TGTGCCAGCAGCTTAAATGCGGGGGGAAACACCGGGGAGCTGTTTTTT. It yields the protein CASSLNAGGNTGELFF.

V and J are TRBV20-1 and TRBJ1-3; D not certain. CDR3 length: 14 residues. Germline V gives CDR1 DFQATT, CDR2 SNEGSKA (reference sequence). Between the trimmed V and J ends, which lost 5 bases and 4 bases, there was a span of 15 bases. The CDR3 sequence: CSAGPRVAGNTIYF. CDR3 DNA sequence: TGCAGTGCTGGTCCCCGGGTCGCCGGAAACACCATATATTTT.

In its sample, this clonotype was seen a few times. The chain joins TRBV3-1 to TRBJ1-2, with 10 bases matching TRBD1. CDR3 size: 14 residues. Germline lookup yields CDR1 LGHDT and CDR2 YNNKEL (reference sequence). V dropped 1 base and J dropped 8; count of bases not matched to a gene: 4. The CDR3 is CASSQAGTGEGYTF. The DNA of the CDR3 is TGTGCCAGCAGCCAAGCAGGGACAGGGGAAGGCTACACCTTC.

Many counts were recorded for this clonotype. J is TRBJ2-1 and V is TRBV25-1; D uncertain. This CDR3 is built from 12 residues. CDR1 is MGHDK and CDR2 is SYGVNS in the germline V gene. The germline V and J ends were trimmed by 5 bases and 4 bases, with 6 bases remaining between them. The CDR3 spells CASSRSYNEQFF. CDR3 nucleotides: TGTGCCAGCAGTCGCTCATACAATGAGCAGTTCTTC.

This clonotype was seen more than once but under ten times. CDR3 protein: CASIKDRAYREQYF. CDR3 nucleotides: TGTGCCAGCATCAAGGACAGGGCCTATCGCGAGCAGTACTTC. V is TRBV5-8 and J is TRBJ2-7; 8 nucleotides line up with TRBD1. Unmatched junction bases numbered 11, after V lost 6 bases and J lost 6 bases. The CDR3 totals 14 residues. Germline-derived CDR1 and CDR2 are SGHTS and YDEGEE.

This clonotype was seen a few times. The chain couples TRBV6-1 to TRBJ2-7; 11 positions agree with TRBD1. The CDR3 totals 14 residues. CDR1 MNHNS and CDR2 SASEGT come from the germline V gene. The J segment lost 4 bases and the V segment lost 6 bases, leaving 5 bases of the junction unmatched. In DNA form, the CDR3 reads TGTGCCAGCAGAGAGGACAGGGGGCTATACGAGCAGTACTTC. Encoded protein: CASREDRGLYEQYF.

The CDR3 DNA sequence: TGTGCCAGCAGCTTAGAGTGGACAGGGGGCATCGGCAATCAGCCCCAGCATTTT. As protein: CASSLEWTGGIGNQPQHF. The chain is built from TRBV7-6 and TRBJ1-5; TRBD1 aligns across 11 bases. The ends lost 1 base at V and 2 bases at J; junction bases unmatched: 7. Per the germline V gene, CDR1 is SGHVS and CDR2 is FNYEAQ. This CDR3 spans 18 amino acids.

As for this clonotype: Germline is not matched at one junction end, which may reflect a read error. V and J are TRBV4-1 and TRBJ2-7; D perhaps matches TRBD2 (5 bases). This CDR3 contains 13 residues. The germline CDR1 and CDR2 sequences are MGHRA and YSYEKL. CDR3 sequence reads: CASSHGSSYEQYF. The CDR3 DNA is TGTGCCAGCAGCCATGGGAGCTCCTACGAGCAGTACTTC.